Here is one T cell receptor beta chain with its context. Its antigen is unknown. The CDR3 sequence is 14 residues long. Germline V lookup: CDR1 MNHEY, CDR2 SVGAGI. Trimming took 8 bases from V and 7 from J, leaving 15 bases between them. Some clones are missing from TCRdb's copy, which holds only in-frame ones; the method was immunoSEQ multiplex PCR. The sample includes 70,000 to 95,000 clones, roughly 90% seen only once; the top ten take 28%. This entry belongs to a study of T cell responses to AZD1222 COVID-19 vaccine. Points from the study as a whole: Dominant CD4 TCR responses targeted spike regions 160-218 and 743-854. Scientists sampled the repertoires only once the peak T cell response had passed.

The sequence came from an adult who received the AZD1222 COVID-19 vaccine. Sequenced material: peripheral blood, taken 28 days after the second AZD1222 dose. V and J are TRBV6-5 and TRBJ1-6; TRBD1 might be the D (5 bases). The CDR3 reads CASGSGTMNSPLHF. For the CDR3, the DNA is TGTGCCAGCGGGTCCGGGACGATGAATTCACCCCTCCACTTT.